This TCR beta chain was sequenced for a study of shared clonotypes between healthy human individuals. Concerning this clone: Its target is not known. The sample carries other DNA sequences with the same CDR3.

General observations from the study: A few donors had about 5.1% of their naive CD4 clonotypes in common. Relative to clonotypes present in all four donors, those not shared had lower generation probabilities.

Germline CDR1 SGHDT, CDR2 YYEEEE. Trimming left V 0 bases short and J 2 bases short, with 3 bases between. The CDR3 sequence is 12 residues long. Each subset's genomic DNA was shared equally among a number of immunoSEQ plates. Clones were read by immunoSEQ multiplex PCR, and TCRdb kept only the in-frame ones, dropping some. The table shows under 2,500,000 clones, with around 95% occurring only once. V usage is TRBV5-6 and J usage is TRBJ2-7, with D unclear. The sample consisted of naive CD4+ T cells sorted from blood. Subset reported: CD45RA+ positively selected. This TCR was sampled from a man between 18 and 35 years old in good health. The CDR3 DNA is TGTGCCAGCAGCTTGGAACCCTACGAGCAGTACTTC. The encoded protein is CASSLEPYEQYF.